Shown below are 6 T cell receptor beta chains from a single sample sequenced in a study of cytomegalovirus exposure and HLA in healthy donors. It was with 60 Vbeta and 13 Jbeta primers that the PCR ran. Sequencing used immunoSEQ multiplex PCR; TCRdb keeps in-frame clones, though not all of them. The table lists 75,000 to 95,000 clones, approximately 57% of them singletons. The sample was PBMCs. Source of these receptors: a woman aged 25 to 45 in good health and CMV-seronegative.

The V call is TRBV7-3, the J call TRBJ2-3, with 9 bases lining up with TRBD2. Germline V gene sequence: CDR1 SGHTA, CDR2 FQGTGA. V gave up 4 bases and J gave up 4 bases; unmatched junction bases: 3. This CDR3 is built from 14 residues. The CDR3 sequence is CASSYGLAPDTQYF. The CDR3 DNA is TGTGCCAGCAGCTATGGACTAGCGCCAGATACGCAGTATTTT.

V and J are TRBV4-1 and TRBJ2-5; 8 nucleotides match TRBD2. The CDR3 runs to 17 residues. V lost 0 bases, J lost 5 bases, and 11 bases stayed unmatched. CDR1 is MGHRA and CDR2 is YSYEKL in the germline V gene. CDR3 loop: CASSQDWLAGRGETQYF. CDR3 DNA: TGCGCCAGCAGCCAAGATTGGCTAGCGGGCCGCGGGGAGACCCAGTACTTC.

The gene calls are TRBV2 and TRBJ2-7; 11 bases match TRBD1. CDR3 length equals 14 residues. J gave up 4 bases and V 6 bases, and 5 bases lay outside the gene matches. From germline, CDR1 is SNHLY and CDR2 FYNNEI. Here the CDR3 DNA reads TGTGCCAGCAGCACAGGACAGGGGGCTTACGAGCAGTACTTC. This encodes CASSTGQGAYEQYF. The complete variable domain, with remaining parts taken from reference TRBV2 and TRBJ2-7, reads EPEVTQTPSHQVTQMGQEVILRCVPISNHLYFYWYRQILGQKVEFLVSFYNNEISEKSEIFDDQFSVERPDGSNFTLKIRSTKLEDSAMYFCASSTGQGAYEQYFGPGTRLTVT.

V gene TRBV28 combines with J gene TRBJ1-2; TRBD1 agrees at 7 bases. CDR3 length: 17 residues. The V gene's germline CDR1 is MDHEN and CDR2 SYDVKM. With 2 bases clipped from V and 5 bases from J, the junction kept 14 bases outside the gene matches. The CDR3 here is CASSLGTGALARYGYTF. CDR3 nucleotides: TGTGCCAGCAGTTTAGGCACAGGGGCCTTGGCGAGGTATGGCTACACCTTC.

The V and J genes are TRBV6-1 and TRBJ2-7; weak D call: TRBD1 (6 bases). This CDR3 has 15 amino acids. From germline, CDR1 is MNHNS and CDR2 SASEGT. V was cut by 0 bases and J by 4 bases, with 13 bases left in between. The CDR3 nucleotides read TGTGCCAGCAGTGAAGCGACAGGCCCATGGTACGAGCAGTACTTC. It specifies CASSEATGPWYEQYF.

The CDR3 spells CAIKSDTSSYEQYF. CDR3 bases: TGTGCCATCAAGTCGGACACGAGCTCCTACGAGCAGTACTTC. This chain links TRBV10-3 with TRBJ2-7, with a possible D match to TRBD1 (5 bases). Germline lookup yields CDR1 ENHRY and CDR2 SYGVKD. Trimming left V 7 bases short and J 0 bases short, with 13 bases between. This CDR3 contains 14 residues.